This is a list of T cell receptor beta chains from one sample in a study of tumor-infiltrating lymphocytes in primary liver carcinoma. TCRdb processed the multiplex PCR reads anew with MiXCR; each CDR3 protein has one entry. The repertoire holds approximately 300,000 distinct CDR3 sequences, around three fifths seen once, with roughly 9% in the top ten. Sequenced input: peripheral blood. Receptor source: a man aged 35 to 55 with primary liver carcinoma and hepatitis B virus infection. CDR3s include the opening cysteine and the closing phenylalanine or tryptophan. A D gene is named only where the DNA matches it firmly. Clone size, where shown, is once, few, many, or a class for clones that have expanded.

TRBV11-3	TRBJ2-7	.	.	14	CASSPGEGEYEHYF	TGTGCCAGCAGCCCTGGAGAAGGGGAGTACGAGCATTACTTC
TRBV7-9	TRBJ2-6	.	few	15	CASIHVTSGANVLTF	TGTGCCAGCATACATGTCACATCTGGGGCCAACGTCCTGACTTTC
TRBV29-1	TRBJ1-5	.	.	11	CSAGRIDTQHF	TGCAGCGCGGGAAGGATAGATACGCAGCATTTT
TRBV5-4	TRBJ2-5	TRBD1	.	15	CASSVSGGEGETQYF	TGTGCCAGCAGCGTCTCAGGGGGCGAGGGAGAGACCCAGTACTTC
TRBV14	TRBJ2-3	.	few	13	CASSRLGTDTQYF	TGTGCCAGCAGCCGCCTAGGAACAGATACGCAGTATTTT
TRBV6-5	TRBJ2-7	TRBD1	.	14	CASNTDRDSYEQYF	TGTGCCAGCAATACCGACAGGGACTCCTACGAGCAGTACTTC
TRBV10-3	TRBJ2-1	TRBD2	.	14	CAISPLAEVGEQFF	TGTGCCATCAGTCCACTAGCGGAAGTGGGTGAGCAGTTCTTC
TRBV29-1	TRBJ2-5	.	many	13	CSASPGAKETQYF	TGCAGCGCGTCGCCAGGGGCGAAAGAGACCCAGTACTTC
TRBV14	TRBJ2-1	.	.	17	CASSQRPPGAGYNEQLF	TGTGCCAGCAGCCAAAGACCCCCGGGGGCCGGCTACAATGAGCAGTTGTTC
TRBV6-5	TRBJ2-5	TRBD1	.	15	CASSPDWTGRETQYF	TGTGCCAGCAGTCCCGACTGGACAGGTCGGGAGACCCAGTACTTC
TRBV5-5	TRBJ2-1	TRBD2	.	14	CARSPGTQGLAEFF	TGTGCCAGGAGCCCAGGGACACAGGGACTAGCGGAATTCTTC
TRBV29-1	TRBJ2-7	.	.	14	CSVEDSDSSYEQYF	TGCAGCGTTGAGGATTCGGACTCCTCCTACGAGCAGTACTTC
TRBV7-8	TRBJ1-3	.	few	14	CASTKGWGRSTIYF	TGTGCCAGCACGAAGGGGTGGGGCCGGAGCACCATATATTTT
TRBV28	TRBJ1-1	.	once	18	CASSIIPSGLVEAWDAFF	TGTGCCAGTAGTATTATCCCGTCCGGGCTAGTCGAGGCTTGGGATGCTTTCTTT
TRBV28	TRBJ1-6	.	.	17	CASSLVGVGGWHSLLHF	TGTGCCAGCAGTCTTGTCGGTGTGGGGGGATGGCATTCACTCCTCCACTTT
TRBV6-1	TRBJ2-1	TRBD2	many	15	CASRVGGLAGIRQFF	TGTGCCAGCAGGGTCGGGGGACTAGCGGGAATTAGGCAGTTCTTC
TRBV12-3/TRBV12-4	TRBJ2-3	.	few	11	CASSGGDTQYF	TGTGCCAGCAGTGGGGGGGATACGCAGTATTTT
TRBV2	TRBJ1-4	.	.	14	CASTGSATNEKLFF	TGTGCCAGCACCGGGTCCGCAACTAATGAAAAACTGTTTTTT
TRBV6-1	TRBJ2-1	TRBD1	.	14	CASVTGSSYNEQFF	TGTGCCAGCGTGACAGGGAGCTCATACAATGAGCAGTTCTTC
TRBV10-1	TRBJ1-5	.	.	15	CASSAGDYSTDTQHF	TGCGCCAGCAGTGCGGGGGATTACAGCACAGATACGCAGCATTTT
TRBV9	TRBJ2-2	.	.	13	CASSVDPAGELFF	TGTGCCAGTAGCGTAGATCCGGCGGGGGAGCTGTTTTTT
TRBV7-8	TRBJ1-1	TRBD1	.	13	CASSTKQGAEAFF	TGTGCCAGCAGCACTAAACAGGGGGCTGAAGCTTTCTTT
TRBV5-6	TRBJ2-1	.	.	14	CASSLGAWDNEQFF	TGTGCCAGCAGCTTGGGAGCATGGGACAATGAGCAGTTCTTC
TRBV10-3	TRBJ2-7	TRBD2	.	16	CAIGEPSTGGRYEQYF	TGTGCCATCGGTGAGCCCTCGACTGGCGGGAGGTACGAGCAGTACTTC
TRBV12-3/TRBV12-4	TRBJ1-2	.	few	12	CASSLIFGGYTF	TGTGCCAGCAGTTTAATTTTCGGGGGCTACACCTTC
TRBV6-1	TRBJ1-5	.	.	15	CASSVGHNSNQPLHF	TGTGCCAGCAGCGTCGGGCATAATAGCAATCAGCCCCTGCATTTT
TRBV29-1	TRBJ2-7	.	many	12	CSTRQDTYEQYF	TGCAGCACCAGACAGGATACCTACGAGCAGTACTTC
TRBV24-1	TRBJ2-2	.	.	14	CATSVPGVTGELFF	TGTGCCACCAGCGTTCCGGGGGTCACCGGGGAGCTGTTTTTT
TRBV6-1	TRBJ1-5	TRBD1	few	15	CASRLLRQGYQPQHF	TGTGCCAGCAGGCTCCTCAGACAGGGGTATCAGCCCCAGCATTTT
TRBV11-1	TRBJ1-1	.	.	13	CASSLTLNTDAFF	TGTGCCAGCAGCTTAACCCTAAACACTGATGCTTTCTTT
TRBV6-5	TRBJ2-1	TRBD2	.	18	CARRRTSGSRDGNNEQFF	TGTGCCAGGAGGAGGACTAGCGGGTCCCGGGACGGTAACAATGAGCAGTTCTTC
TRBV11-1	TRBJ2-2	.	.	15	CASILFLGSTGELFF	TGTGCCAGCATCTTATTTCTGGGGTCCACCGGGGAGCTGTTTTTT
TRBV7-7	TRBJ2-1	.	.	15	CASSLRAAGENEQLF	TGTGCCAGCAGCTTACGTGCGGCAGGGGAAAATGAGCAGCTCTTC
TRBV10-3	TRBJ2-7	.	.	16	CAISDLAAGDSYEQYF	TGTGCCATCAGTGACCTGGCGGCAGGTGACTCCTACGAGCAGTACTTC
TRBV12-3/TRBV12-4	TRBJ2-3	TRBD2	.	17	CASRTSGRTLGTDAQYF	TGTGCCAGCAGAACTAGCGGGAGGACCCTAGGGACAGATGCGCAGTATTTT
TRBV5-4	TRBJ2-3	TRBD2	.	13	CASSKRDTYTQYF	TGTGCCAGCAGCAAGCGGGATACATATACGCAGTATTTT
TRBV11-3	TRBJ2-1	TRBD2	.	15	CASSLGTSGNDEHFF	TGTGCCAGCAGCTTAGGAACTAGCGGCAACGATGAGCACTTCTTC
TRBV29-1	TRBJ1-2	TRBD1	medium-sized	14	CSVLPDRDMNGYTF	TGCAGCGTCCTCCCTGACAGGGACATGAATGGCTACACCTTC
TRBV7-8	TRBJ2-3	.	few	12	CASSFATDTQYF	TGTGCCAGCAGCTTTGCCACAGATACGCAGTATTTT
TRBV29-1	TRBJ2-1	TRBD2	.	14	CSGGGRSSYNEQFF	TGCAGCGGGGGGGGGAGAAGCTCCTACAATGAGCAGTTCTTC
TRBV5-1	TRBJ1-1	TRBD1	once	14	CASSSQGTGTEAFF	TGCGCCAGCAGCTCCCAGGGGACAGGCACTGAAGCTTTCTTT
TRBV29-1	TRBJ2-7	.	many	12	CSAYEGKYEQYF	TGCAGCGCGTACGAGGGAAAGTACGAGCAGTACTTC
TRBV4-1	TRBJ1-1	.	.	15	CASGSEGRKNTEAFF	TGCGCCAGCGGCTCTGAAGGGCGTAAGAACACTGAAGCTTTCTTT
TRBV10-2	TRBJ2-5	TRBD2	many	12	CASSERLAGVYF	TGCGCCAGCAGTGAGAGGCTAGCGGGGGTGTACTTC
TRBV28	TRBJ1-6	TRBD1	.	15	CASRSSGQYNSPLHF	TGTGCTAGCAGGTCCTCGGGACAGTATAATTCACCCCTCCACTTT
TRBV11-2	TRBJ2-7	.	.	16	CASSLSMPSVIYEQYF	TGTGCTAGCAGCTTAAGTATGCCCAGCGTTATCTACGAGCAGTACTTC
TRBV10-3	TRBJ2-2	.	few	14	CATRLLANSGELFF	TGTGCCACACGCCTTTTAGCTAACTCCGGGGAGCTGTTTTTT
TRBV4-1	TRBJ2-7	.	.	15	CASNQETGDSYEQYF	TGCGCCAGCAACCAAGAGACAGGCGACTCCTACGAGCAGTACTTC
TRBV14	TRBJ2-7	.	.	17	CAGSQEFLAAEFNGQYF	TGTGCCGGCAGCCAAGAATTTCTCGCGGCCGAGTTCAACGGGCAGTACTTC
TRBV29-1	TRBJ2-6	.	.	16	CSVFRETDSGANILTF	TGCAGCGTTTTCCGGGAAACAGACTCTGGGGCCAACATCCTGACTTTC
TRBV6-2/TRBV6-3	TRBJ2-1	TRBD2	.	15	CASSILAGGSYEQFF	TGTGCCAGCAGTATTCTAGCGGGAGGATCATATGAGCAGTTCTTC
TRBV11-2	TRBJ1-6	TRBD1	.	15	CVNSRTGVDNSPLHF	TGTGTCAACAGCCGAACAGGGGTGGATAATTCACCCCTCCACTTT
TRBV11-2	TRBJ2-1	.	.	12	CTSSLMWALQFF	TGTACCAGCAGCTTAATGTGGGCACTGCAGTTCTTC
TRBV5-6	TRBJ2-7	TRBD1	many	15	CASSSGTGVSYEQYF	TGTGCCAGCAGCTCCGGGACAGGAGTCTCCTACGAGCAGTACTTC
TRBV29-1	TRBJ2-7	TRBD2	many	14	CSVEGLAGGYEQYF	TGCAGCGTGGAGGGACTAGCGGGAGGCTACGAGCAGTACTTC